This passage covers 31 T cell receptor beta chains from one sample sequenced in a study of shared clonotypes between healthy human individuals. This table comes from immunoSEQ multiplex PCR, and its TCRdb copy is limited to in-frame clones, with some not included. Of around 990,000 clones listed, approximately 77% were seen once; the top ten hold 0.89%. Material for sequencing was memory CD4+ T cells from PBMCs. Regarding subset: CD45RA-negative fraction. These receptors were collected from a man aged 18 to 29 in good health. Some clones in this sample may be carry-over from other donors' samples.

The chain uses TRBV7-2 and TRBJ1-1; D gene unclear. Deletions cut 1 base from V and 0 bases from J, with 9 bases between. This CDR3 has 15 residues. CDR1 is SGHTA and CDR2 is FQGNSA in the germline V gene. The CDR3 protein is CASSLGSNMNTEAFF. The CDR3 DNA is TGTGCCAGCAGCTTAGGGTCTAACATGAACACTGAAGCTTTCTTT.

This clone showed up just once. V usage is TRBV7-2 and J usage is TRBJ1-1, with TRBD1 matching over 10 bases. The V gene's germline CDR1 is SGHTA and CDR2 FQGNSA. Losses at the gene ends were 6 bases for V and 5 bases for J; bases not matched to a gene: 3. The CDR3 covers 13 residues. The CDR3 coding sequence is TGTGCCAGCAGAAGGACAGGGGGGACTGAAGCTTTCTTT. Translation gives CASRRTGGTEAFF.

This clone is a singleton in its sample. The V gene is TRBV28, the J gene TRBJ1-2, with a weak D call TRBD1 (5 bases). Trimming cost V 9 bases and J 4 bases, with 12 bases left between them. The CDR3 is 12 amino acids. The V gene's germline CDR1 is MDHEN and CDR2 SYDVKM. This CDR3 is CASVGVGYGYTF. The DNA for the CDR3 is TGTGCCAGTGTAGGGGTGGGCTATGGCTACACCTTC.

The rearrangement uses TRBV10-3 and TRBJ2-7; 7 bases are a match to TRBD2. The CDR3 contains 16 residues. Germline V lookup: CDR1 ENHRY, CDR2 SYGVKD. V was clipped by 2 bases and J by 0 bases; unmatched bases: 7. The CDR3 loop is CAISETGGGLSYEQYF. In DNA, the CDR3 is TGTGCCATCAGTGAGACAGGCGGGGGACTCTCCTACGAGCAGTACTTC.

The V call is TRBV5-6, the J call TRBJ1-1; D is unclear. This CDR3 has 13 residues. V gave up 4 bases and J gave up 1 base, with 8 bases separating them. Germline CDR1 SGHDT, CDR2 YYEEEE. The CDR3 loop is CASSKTQNTEAFF. The CDR3 DNA reads TGTGCCAGCAGCAAGACACAGAACACTGAAGCTTTCTTT.

This chain connects TRBV5-6 to TRBJ1-5; 9 bases fit TRBD1. The CDR3 is 15 residues long. V was pared by 3 bases and J by 6 bases, with 7 bases of the junction left unmatched. Germline V gene lookup returns CDR1 SGHDT and CDR2 YYEEEE. CDR3 sequence (DNA): TGTGCCAGCAGCTCCCAAACAGGGGGCGGTCAGCCCCAGCATTTT. It encodes CASSSQTGGGQPQHF.

This sequence joins TRBV7-9 and TRBJ2-1, with D possibly being TRBD2 (6 bases). V was cut by 5 bases and J by 4 bases, with 21 bases left in between. Germline loops: CDR1 SEHNR, CDR2 FQNEAQ (reference sequence). This CDR3 contains 17 residues. CDR3 sequence reads: CASSLQPGLAPYNEQFF. CDR3 sequence (DNA): TGTGCCAGCAGCCTCCAACCGGGGCTAGCGCCTTACAATGAGCAGTTCTTC.

The V gene is TRBV6-6, the J gene TRBJ2-3; 10 bases align to TRBD2. CDR1 MNHNY and CDR2 SVGAGI come from the germline V gene (reference sequence). The CDR3 is made up of 15 amino acids. The junction had 8 bases not matched to a gene; V was cut back by 3 bases and J by 8 bases. The CDR3 DNA reads as TGTGCCAGCAGTTATTCCGGGACTAGCGTAGGTACGCAGTATTTT. Residues: CASSYSGTSVGTQYF.

This clone has only a few counts. This sequence joins TRBV7-2 and TRBJ1-2; TRBD1 matches at 7 bases. V gave up 8 bases and J gave up 5 bases; unmatched junction bases: 11. This CDR3 is 14 amino acids long. In germline, CDR1 is SGHTA, CDR2 FQGNSA. CDR3 sequence reads: CASLKTGTEYGYTF. The CDR3 coding sequence is TGTGCCAGCCTTAAGACCGGGACAGAATATGGCTACACCTTC.

This rearrangement joins TRBV19 to TRBJ2-5; 7 bases match TRBD1. The CDR3 covers 15 residues. V lost 4 bases to trimming and J lost 2 bases; unmatched junction nucleotides: 7. Germline CDR1 and CDR2: LNHDA and SQIVND (reference sequence). CDR3 DNA: TGTGCCAGTAGTAGAAGCCAGGGACAGCAAGAGACCCAGTACTTC. This translates into CASSRSQGQQETQYF.

This chain joins TRBV4-1 and TRBJ1-5; D unresolved. Germline CDR1 reads MGHRA; CDR2 reads YSYEKL. The V end was cut by 1 base, the J end by 4 bases, with 14 bases between. CDR3 length equals 16 residues. The CDR3 nucleotides read TGCGCCAGCAGCCAAGTGGGTTTACGTGGGAATCAGCCCCAGCATTTT. Protein: CASSQVGLRGNQPQHF.

The gene calls are TRBV2 and TRBJ2-1; 7 nucleotides align to TRBD2. With 1 base clipped from V and 9 bases from J, the junction kept 9 bases outside the gene matches. The germline CDR1 and CDR2 sequences are SNHLY and FYNNEI. The CDR3 is 15 amino acids. This CDR3 is CASSEGGGPTGEQFF. CDR3 DNA sequence: TGTGCCAGCAGTGAAGGGGGAGGGCCCACAGGTGAGCAGTTCTTC. Full variable domain (rest looked up from reference TRBV2 and TRBJ2-1): EPEVTQTPSHQVTQMGQEVILRCVPISNHLYFYWYRQILGQKVEFLVSFYNNEISEKSEIFDDQFSVERPDGSNFTLKIRSTKLEDSAMYFCASSEGGGPTGEQFFGPGTRLTVL.

Concerning this clone itself: The sample contains more than one DNA sequence encoding this CDR3. The genes are TRBV28 and TRBJ1-5, with D unclear. Trimming removed 3 bases from V and 4 bases from J, with 4 bases in between. The CDR3 runs 12 residues. Germline CDR1 is MDHEN and CDR2 is SYDVKM. This chain's CDR3 is CASSFSNQPQHF. The CDR3 DNA follows: TGTGCCAGCAGTTTTAGTAATCAGCCCCAGCATTTT.

The J gene is TRBJ1-1, the V gene TRBV5-6; D is unresolved. Looked up from germline, CDR1 is SGHDT and CDR2 is YYEEEE. The CDR3 loop spans 14 amino acids. V lost 3 bases and J lost 1, with 10 bases in between. The CDR3, as DNA: TGTGCCAGCAGCTATAGGACCGGGAACACTGAAGCTTTCTTT. Translated, it gives CASSYRTGNTEAFF.

This clone showed up just a few times. One end of the junction is discordant with germline, which a read error may explain. The rearrangement links TRBV25-1 to TRBJ1-2; TRBD1 matches at 7 bases. The CDR3 is 14 residues long. Germline CDR1 is MGHDK and CDR2 is SYGVNS. This chain's CDR3 is CASSGTGNDYGCTF. The CDR3 region has the DNA TGTGCCAGCAGTGGGACAGGAAACGACTATGGCTGCACCTTC.

The rearrangement joins TRBV7-9 to TRBJ1-2; no reliable D call. V gave up 7 bases and J gave up 6 bases, with 18 bases separating them. This CDR3 is 14 amino acids long. From germline, CDR1 is SEHNR and CDR2 FQNEAQ (reference sequence). The CDR3, as DNA: TGTGCCAGCATCCCCGAGTGGAACATTCATGGCTACACCTTC. This gives the protein CASIPEWNIHGYTF.

This chain joins TRBV14 and TRBJ2-7, with a possible D match to TRBD2 (6 bases). CDR1 SGHDN and CDR2 FVKESK come from the germline V gene. The ends were cut back, 1 base at V and 7 bases at J, with 14 bases in the middle. The CDR3 covers 14 residues. CDR3 DNA: TGTGCCAGCAGCCAAGCCCCACTAGCACGGGAGCAGTACTTC. Its translation is CASSQAPLAREQYF.

The V gene is TRBV14, the J gene TRBJ2-7; D ambiguous. CDR1 and CDR2 (germline): SGHDN, FVKESK. The CDR3 has 12 residues. Trimming removed 3 bases from V and 5 bases from J, with 8 bases in between. The CDR3 DNA is TGTGCCAGCAGCCACGGCCGCCACGAGCAGTACTTC. This encodes CASSHGRHEQYF.

The rearrangement joins TRBV9 to TRBJ2-1, with D uncertain. Germline values: CDR1 SGDLS, CDR2 YYNGEE. V was shortened by 4 bases and J by 0 bases, with 11 bases between the two germline ends. The CDR3 spans 15 residues. CDR3 residues: CASSPSQSSYNEQFF. For the CDR3, the DNA is TGTGCCAGCAGCCCCAGCCAGAGCTCCTACAATGAGCAGTTCTTC.

This clone was recorded only once. At the DNA level, this CDR3 is encoded by other sequences in the same sample as well. The V call is TRBV5-1, the J call TRBJ2-7; D gene uncertain. The CDR3 totals 14 residues. Trimming took 0 bases from V and 4 from J, leaving 11 bases between them. The V gene's germline CDR1 is SGHRS and CDR2 YFSETQ. The CDR3 DNA follows: TGCGCCAGCAGCTTGGGACAAGATCCTTACGAGCAGTACTTC. It encodes CASSLGQDPYEQYF. The full variable domain, its missing parts supplied by reference TRBV5-1 and TRBJ2-7, is KAGVTQTPRYLIKTRGQQVTLSCSPISGHRSVSWYQQTPGQGLQFLFEYFSETQRNKGNFPGRFSGRQFSNSRSEMNVSTLELGDSALYLCASSLGQDPYEQYFGPGTRLTVT.

The chain links TRBV11-2 to TRBJ2-5; D possibly corresponds to TRBD2 (5 bases). The germline CDR1 and CDR2 sequences are SGHAT and FQNNGV. The V end lost 0 bases, the J end lost 9 bases, and 11 bases lay between the germline ends. The length of the CDR3 is 13 residues. The CDR3 spells CASSLDLGSPQYF. DNA for the CDR3: TGTGCCAGCAGCTTAGATTTGGGGAGTCCCCAGTACTTC.

Only a few counts were recorded for this clone. The chain links TRBV5-5 to TRBJ2-3, with D hard to call. In germline, CDR1 is SGHKS, CDR2 YYEKEE (reference sequence). The CDR3 consists of 15 residues. The germline V and J ends were trimmed by 0 bases and 2 bases, with 10 bases remaining between them. CDR3 sequence: CASSLAPAATDTQYF. The DNA of the CDR3 is TGTGCCAGCAGCTTGGCCCCAGCTGCCACAGATACGCAGTATTTT.

This clone was recorded once. Other DNA sequences in this sample translate to the same CDR3. The CDR3 nucleotides are TGCGCCAGCAGCTTGGGACTAGCGGGCCCCTACGAGCAGTACTTC. Protein product: CASSLGLAGPYEQYF. The rearrangement joins TRBV5-1 to TRBJ2-7; 10 bases line up with TRBD2. After removal of 0 bases from V and 2 bases from J, the junction contained 2 bases not matched to a gene. Germline V gene sequence: CDR1 SGHRS, CDR2 YFSETQ. The length of the CDR3 is 15 residues. Combining the CDR3 with reference TRBV5-1 and TRBJ2-7 gives the whole variable domain KAGVTQTPRYLIKTRGQQVTLSCSPISGHRSVSWYQQTPGQGLQFLFEYFSETQRNKGNFPGRFSGRQFSNSRSEMNVSTLELGDSALYLCASSLGLAGPYEQYFGPGTRLTVT.

The chain links TRBV5-4 to TRBJ1-2, with 7 bases aligning to TRBD1. The V gene end was trimmed by 2 bases and the J gene end by 8 bases; junction bases not matched to a gene: 6. This CDR3 is built from 13 residues. Germline values: CDR1 SGHNT, CDR2 YYREEE (reference sequence). The CDR3 DNA sequence: TGTGCCAGCAGCTTCGGCCAGGGGGAAGGCTACACCTTC. Translated: CASSFGQGEGYTF.

The chain has TRBV20-1 and TRBJ2-3, with 9 bases that match TRBD2. Germline loops: CDR1 DFQATT, CDR2 SNEGSKA (reference sequence). This CDR3 contains 11 residues. V dropped 6 bases and J dropped 12; count of bases not matched to a gene: 7. CDR3: CSATSGRPQYF. DNA of the CDR3: TGCAGTGCAACTAGCGGGCGGCCCCAGTATTTT.

In its sample, this clone was seen a few times. V is TRBV29-1 and J is TRBJ2-1; TRBD2 is a possible D gene (7 bases). CDR1 SQVTM and CDR2 ANQGSEA come from the germline V gene. V dropped 6 bases and J dropped 6 bases, with 18 bases sitting between them. This CDR3 is 14 amino acids long. The CDR3 nucleotides are TGCAGCGTAGGGGGGGGCCTACTTCGCAATGAGCAGTTCTTC. This translates into CSVGGGLLRNEQFF.

The V gene is TRBV19, the J gene TRBJ2-5; 7 positions match TRBD1. V trimming: 4 bases; J trimming: 3 bases; junction bases outside the gene matches: 8. This CDR3 region has 15 residues. From germline, CDR1 is LNHDA and CDR2 SQIVND (reference sequence). CDR3: CASSSDLGQKETQYF. DNA of the CDR3: TGTGCCAGTAGTAGTGACTTGGGACAGAAAGAGACCCAGTACTTC.

This clone was found many times. The gene calls are TRBV5-4 and TRBJ2-2; no reliable D call. The CDR3 consists of 13 residues. Germline-derived CDR1 and CDR2 are SGHNT and YYREEE (reference sequence). The V end was cut by 2 bases, the J end by 8 bases, with 10 bases between. DNA for the CDR3: TGTGCCAGCAGCTTCCTACCTGGGGGGGAGCTGTTTTTT. Translation: CASSFLPGGELFF.

This clone was seen only once. The rearrangement joins TRBV5-6 to TRBJ2-5; D remains unclear. Trimming took off 0 bases at V and 2 bases at J, with 8 bases between the two ends. This CDR3 region has 14 residues. The germline V gene encodes CDR1 SGHDT and CDR2 YYEEEE. The CDR3 sequence: CASSLVRPQETQYF. The CDR3, as DNA: TGTGCCAGCAGCTTGGTCCGGCCGCAAGAGACCCAGTACTTC.

This rearrangement joins TRBV6-6 to TRBJ1-3; possible D gene TRBD1, 5 bases. The CDR3 covers 16 residues. CDR1 and CDR2 from the germline V gene are MNHNY and SVGAGI (reference sequence). The germline V and J ends were trimmed by 3 bases and 0 bases, with 12 bases remaining between them. The CDR3 protein is CASSYQGPLSGNTIYF. CDR3 bases: TGTGCCAGCAGTTATCAGGGACCTCTCTCTGGAAACACCATATATTTT.

This clone was detected only once. The V and J genes are TRBV5-5 and TRBJ2-7, with D maybe TRBD1 (6 bases). Germline CDR1 reads SGHKS; CDR2 reads YYEKEE (reference sequence). V lost 5 bases and J 5 bases, leaving 14 bases between the germline ends. This CDR3 region has 13 residues. As DNA, the CDR3 is TGTGCCAGCAGAGAACAGGGTTTCCACGAGCAGTACTTC. Encoded protein: CASREQGFHEQYF.